This T cell receptor beta chain came from a study of beta chain features in type 1 diabetes. Sorted populations all had greater than 95% purity. Expressed TCRB transcripts were sequenced, since all the RNA that had been isolated was reverse transcribed. Assay used: immunoSEQ multiplex PCR; TCRdb lists only in-frame clones, some missing. Of about 160,000 clones listed, around 63% were seen once; the top ten hold about 0.081%. In regard to this clone: Its antigen is not identified.

V dropped 6 bases and J dropped 1 base, with 12 bases sitting between them. The CDR3 length is 14 residues. CDR1 and CDR2 (germline): MNHEY, SVGAGI. Study results and limitations: PCR, the amplification step, might favor shorter templates, equally in patients and controls. Sequencing from cDNA could over-represent high-TCR-expressing cells. The similarity of naive, central memory and Treg TCRB repertoires appeared greater among patients than among healthy donors. All four CD4+ subsets of Type 1 diabetes patients contained TCRB CDR3s that were moderately but significantly shorter.

The sequencing input was naive CD4+ T cells from blood. The chain uses TRBV6-5 and TRBJ2-5; D is uncertain. The source of this sequence is a man aged 30 to 45 with type 1 diabetes. Written as DNA, the CDR3 is TGTGCCAGCAGCGGAGACAAGATCCAAGAGACCCAGTACTTC. Translated: CASSGDKIQETQYF.